A selection of T cell receptor beta chains follows, all from one sample in a study of neoadjuvant anti-PD-1 for oral cavity cancer. Clones were read by immunoSEQ multiplex PCR, and TCRdb kept only the in-frame ones, dropping some. The data show nearly 8,000 clones, roughly three quarters seen once. The sample was PBMCs, taken after nivolumab (anti-PD-1) treatment. These TCRs come from a person aged 40-85 years with oral cavity squamous cell carcinoma. Each CDR3 is given with its conserved first and last residue. A D gene is named only where the DNA matches it firmly. Only some rows state a clone size, as once, few, many or a class for expanded clones.

v_gene	j_gene	d_gene	abundance	CDR3aa	CDR3nt
TRBV12-5	TRBJ2-1	.	.	CASGPRGGILSYNEQFF	TGTGCTAGTGGTCCCCGAGGGGGGATTCTCTCCTACAATGAGCAGTTCTTC
TRBV6-5	TRBJ2-7	.	.	CASSPSRYEQYF	TGTGCCAGCAGCCCCAGCCGCTACGAGCAGTACTTC
TRBV6-6	TRBJ2-1	TRBD1	.	CAITGGAGNEQFF	TGTGCCATTACAGGGGGCGCAGGTAATGAGCAGTTCTTC
TRBV6-4	TRBJ2-7	.	.	CASRTIGGRQTYEQYF	TGTGCCAGCAGAACCATCGGAGGGAGACAGACCTACGAGCAGTACTTC
TRBV29-1	TRBJ2-5	TRBD1	.	CSAGQQETQYF	TGCAGCGCGGGACAGCAAGAGACCCAGTACTTC
TRBV19	TRBJ1-3	.	.	CASSIVLPGNTIYF	TGTGCCAGTAGTATAGTTCTGCCTGGAAACACCATATATTTT
TRBV4-1	TRBJ2-3	TRBD2	.	CASSPLGLADTDTQYF	TGCGCCAGCAGCCCTCTAGGACTAGCGGACACAGATACGCAGTATTTT
TRBV4-2	TRBJ2-1	TRBD2	.	CASSQETLAGGPNEQFF	TGTGCCAGCAGCCAAGAGACCCTAGCGGGGGGGCCTAATGAGCAGTTCTTC
TRBV19	TRBJ2-5	TRBD2	once	CASSGTSGGWETQYF	TGTGCCAGTAGCGGGACTAGCGGGGGGTGGGAGACCCAGTACTTC
TRBV19	TRBJ2-1	TRBD2	.	CASTPATSGYNEQFF	TGTGCCAGTACCCCCGCGACTAGCGGCTACAATGAGCAGTTCTTC
TRBV18	TRBJ1-1	.	few	CASSPEGLVSTEAFF	TGTGCCAGCTCACCAGAGGGGTTGGTGAGCACTGAAGCTTTCTTT
TRBV27	TRBJ2-7	.	.	CASSSLTSYYEQYF	TGTGCCAGCAGTTCTTTAACAAGTTACTACGAGCAGTACTTC
TRBV5-1	TRBJ2-2	TRBD2	.	CASSRLHGTSGGADGELFF	TGCGCCAGCAGCAGACTCCACGGGACTAGCGGGGGGGCCGACGGGGAGCTGTTTTTT
TRBV7-7	TRBJ2-3	.	.	CASSFPGKGGTDTQYF	TGTGCCAGCAGCTTCCCCGGGAAAGGAGGCACAGATACGCAGTATTTT
TRBV5-4	TRBJ2-3	TRBD1	.	CASSLAPGGAGIGTDTQYF	TGTGCCAGCAGCTTGGCTCCAGGGGGCGCTGGAATTGGCACAGATACGCAGTATTTT
TRBV7-6	TRBJ2-7	TRBD1	.	CASSFGDRDYEQYF	TGTGCCAGCAGCTTCGGGGACAGGGACTACGAGCAGTACTTC
TRBV4-3	TRBJ1-3	.	few	CASSQVLVGAAAGNTIYF	TGCGCCAGCAGCCAAGTTCTTGTGGGGGCAGCCGCTGGAAACACCATATATTTT
TRBV14	TRBJ2-7	.	few	CASSQGWPGPLYREQYF	TGTGCCAGCAGCCAAGGGTGGCCAGGGCCCCTTTACAGGGAGCAGTACTTC
TRBV19	TRBJ2-3	TRBD1	few	CASSMGQTSTDTQYF	TGTGCCAGTAGTATGGGACAGACTAGCACAGATACGCAGTATTTT
TRBV6-1	TRBJ1-1	.	.	CASSARQSRSTEAFF	TGTGCCAGCAGTGCGAGACAGTCACGGTCCACTGAAGCTTTCTTT
TRBV29-1	TRBJ2-7	.	.	CSVAGGKSSYEQYF	TGCAGCGTTGCTGGGGGGAAGAGCTCCTACGAGCAGTACTTC
TRBV2	TRBJ1-1	TRBD1	.	CASSEYAGGDTEAFF	TGTGCCAGCAGTGAATACGCAGGGGGTGACACTGAAGCTTTCTTT
TRBV6-5	TRBJ2-7	TRBD1	.	CASRRRDRRYEQYF	TGTGCCAGCCGCCGCCGGGACAGAAGGTACGAGCAGTACTTC
TRBV28	TRBJ1-5	.	few	CASTRGDTDQPQHF	TGTGCCAGCACGCGGGGGGATACGGATCAGCCCCAGCATTTT
TRBV5-6	TRBJ1-2	.	.	CASSSPGGFNYGYTF	TGTGCCAGCAGCTCCCCGGGAGGGTTTAACTATGGCTACACCTTC
TRBV7-2	TRBJ2-1	.	.	CASSLAVGGTYNEQFF	TGTGCCAGCAGCTTAGCCGTAGGAGGCACCTACAATGAGCAGTTCTTC
TRBV11-2	TRBJ2-1	TRBD2	few	CASSLLAGYGGEQFF	TGTGCCAGCAGCTTACTAGCGGGGTACGGGGGTGAGCAGTTCTTC
TRBV4-1	TRBJ2-1	TRBD2	.	CASSLFLSGLADYNEQFF	TGCGCCAGCAGCCTGTTTCTCTCGGGACTAGCGGATTACAATGAGCAGTTCTTC